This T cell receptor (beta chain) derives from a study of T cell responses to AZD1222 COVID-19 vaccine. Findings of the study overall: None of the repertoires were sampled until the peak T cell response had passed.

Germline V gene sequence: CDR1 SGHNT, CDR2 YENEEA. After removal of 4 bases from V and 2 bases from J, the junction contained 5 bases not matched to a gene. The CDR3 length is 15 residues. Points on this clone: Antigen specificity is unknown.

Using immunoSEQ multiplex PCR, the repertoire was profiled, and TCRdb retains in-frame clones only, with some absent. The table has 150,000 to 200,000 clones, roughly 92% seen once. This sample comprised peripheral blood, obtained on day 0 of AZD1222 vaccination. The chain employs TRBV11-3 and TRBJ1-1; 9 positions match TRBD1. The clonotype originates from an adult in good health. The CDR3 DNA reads TGTGCCAGCAGCTCGGGGACAGGGAGAAACACTGAAGCTTTCTTT. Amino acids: CASSSGTGRNTEAFF.